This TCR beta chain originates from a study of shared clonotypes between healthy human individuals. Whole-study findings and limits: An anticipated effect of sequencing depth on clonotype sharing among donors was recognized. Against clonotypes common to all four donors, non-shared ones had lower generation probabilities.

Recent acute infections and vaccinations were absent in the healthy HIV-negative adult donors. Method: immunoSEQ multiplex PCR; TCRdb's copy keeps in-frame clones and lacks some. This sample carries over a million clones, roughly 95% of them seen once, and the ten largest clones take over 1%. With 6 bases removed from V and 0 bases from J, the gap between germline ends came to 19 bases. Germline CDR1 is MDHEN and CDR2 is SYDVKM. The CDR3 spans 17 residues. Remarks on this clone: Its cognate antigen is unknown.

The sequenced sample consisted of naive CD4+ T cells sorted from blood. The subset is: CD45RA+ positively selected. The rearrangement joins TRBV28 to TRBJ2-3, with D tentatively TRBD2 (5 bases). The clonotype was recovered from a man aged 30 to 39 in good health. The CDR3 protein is CASSNLEGNPSTDTQYF. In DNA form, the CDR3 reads TGTGCCAGCAGCAACCTAGAGGGTAATCCTAGCACAGATACGCAGTATTTT.